Below are 6 T cell receptor beta chains sequenced from a single sample in a study of OX40 agonist ivuxolimab in advanced cancers. TCRdb keeps only in-frame clones here, not all; method: immunoSEQ multiplex PCR. The repertoire consists of 35,000 to 40,000 clones, with about 83% occurring once and the leading ten covering 12%. The sequences come from CD4+ or CD8+ T cells sorted from blood, collected in a trial of the OX40 agonist ivuxolimab. The source of these receptors is an adult with an advanced solid tumor such as melanoma, head and neck, liver or kidney cancer.

The chain carries TRBV23-1 and TRBJ1-5, with D hard to call. TRBV23-1 is filed as an ORF, its function uncertain. Trimming left V 8 bases short and J 0 bases short, with 17 bases between. CDR3 size: 16 residues. CDR3 DNA sequence: TGCGCCAGCCCTACCCTTGGTCCTTGTAGCAATCAGCCCCAGCATTTT. As protein: CASPTLGPCSNQPQHF.

The CDR3 spells CASSIGVNTGELFF. The CDR3 nucleotides are TGTGCCAGTAGTATAGGAGTGAACACCGGGGAGCTGTTTTTT. V gene TRBV19 combines with J gene TRBJ2-2; no clear D gene. This CDR3 has 14 residues. The V gene's germline CDR1 is LNHDA and CDR2 SQIVND (reference sequence). Trimming took 1 base from V and 1 from J, leaving 4 bases between them.

This chain uses TRBV18 with TRBJ1-1; 9 nucleotides line up with TRBD1. The CDR3 runs to 15 residues. The V segment lost 4 bases and the J segment 4 bases; nucleotides outside the gene matches: 7. CDR1 KGHSH and CDR2 LQKENI come from the germline V gene. This chain's CDR3 is CASSQPGQGSTEAFF. CDR3 sequence (DNA): TGTGCCAGCTCACAGCCGGGACAGGGAAGCACTGAAGCTTTCTTT.

The chain carries TRBV5-4 and TRBJ2-3, with D hard to call. This CDR3 region has 13 residues. V gave up 3 bases and J gave up 5 bases, with 10 bases separating them. Germline CDR1 SGHNT, CDR2 YYREEE (reference sequence). CDR3 in amino acids: CASSSVFGDTQYF. In nucleotides, the CDR3 is TGTGCCAGCAGCTCGGTCTTTGGAGATACGCAGTATTTT.

In its sample, this clone was seen once. This rearrangement joins TRBV2 to TRBJ2-4; no definite D call. The V gene's germline CDR1 is SNHLY and CDR2 FYNNEI. Trimming left V 7 bases short and J 0 bases short, with 10 bases between. This CDR3 region has 14 residues. The CDR3 DNA sequence: TGTGCCAGCAACTTAGGGATAGCCAAAAACATTCAGTACTTC. Translated, it gives CASNLGIAKNIQYF.

CDR3 nucleotide sequence: TGTGCCAGCAGCGGACAGGGTTACGAGCAGTACTTC. Translating it yields CASSGQGYEQYF. This chain joins TRBV7-9 and TRBJ2-7; 8 bases agree with TRBD1. V was pared by 5 bases and J by 4 bases, with 1 base of the junction left unmatched. This CDR3 contains 12 residues. Germline CDR1 reads SEHNR; CDR2 reads FQNEAQ (reference sequence).